A selection of T cell receptor beta chains follows, all from one sample in a study of blood T cells in healthy people across ages. MiXCR, applied by TCRdb to the 5' RACE reads, yields one record per CDR3 protein. The table records around 1.5 million distinct CDR3 sequences, about 31% of them present only once. The specimen sequenced was blood. The source of these receptors is a woman between 25 and 40 years old in good health. Each CDR3 is given with its conserved first and last residue. The D gene is left open where the match is weak. The size field is filled for only some rows; it gives once, few, many or a size class.

CDR3 DNA: TGTGCCAGCAGTTTATCGTGGGTCGCGGGTAATGAGCAGTTCTTC
CDR3 protein: CASSLSWVAGNEQFF
clone size: few
J gene: TRBJ2-1
D gene: .
V gene: TRBV27

CDR3 DNA: TGTGCCAGCAGCCATTCCCGGGGGGCCACGAACACCGGGGAGCTGTTTTTT
CDR3 protein: CASSHSRGATNTGELFF
clone size: .
J gene: TRBJ2-2
D gene: .
V gene: TRBV4-2

CDR3 DNA: TGCAGTGCTACGGACTATTACAATGAGCAGTTCTTC
CDR3 protein: CSATDYYNEQFF
clone size: .
J gene: TRBJ2-1
D gene: .
V gene: TRBV20-1

CDR3 DNA: TGCGCCAGCAGCTACGGCGGGGAGGGGACTGAAGCTTTCTTT
CDR3 protein: CASSYGGEGTEAFF
clone size: few
J gene: TRBJ1-1
D gene: .
V gene: TRBV5-1

CDR3 DNA: TGCGCCAGCAGCATCGGACAGGGTCCGTACAATGAGCAGTTCTTC
CDR3 protein: CASSIGQGPYNEQFF
clone size: few
J gene: TRBJ2-1
D gene: TRBD1
V gene: TRBV5-1

CDR3 DNA: TGTGCCAGCGGCTTAGAGGAGCCACGGGGGTTCACAGATACGCAGTATTTT
CDR3 protein: CASGLEEPRGFTDTQYF
clone size: once
J gene: TRBJ2-3
D gene: .
V gene: TRBV11-2

CDR3 DNA: TGTGCCAGCAGGATTTCGGGACAGTTCTATGGCTACACCTTC
CDR3 protein: CASRISGQFYGYTF
clone size: .
J gene: TRBJ1-2
D gene: TRBD1
V gene: TRBV6-6

CDR3 DNA: TGCGCCAGCAGCTACGAACCGCAGGGGTATAATGAAAAACTGTTTTTT
CDR3 protein: CASSYEPQGYNEKLFF
clone size: once
J gene: TRBJ1-4
D gene: .
V gene: TRBV5-1

CDR3 DNA: TGTGCCAGCAGCGTAGGACTAGACCATGAGCAGTTCTTC
CDR3 protein: CASSVGLDHEQFF
clone size: .
J gene: TRBJ2-1
D gene: .
V gene: TRBV9

CDR3 DNA: TGTGCCAGCTGGGGGGTCCGCACAGATACGCAGTATTTT
CDR3 protein: CASWGVRTDTQYF
clone size: few
J gene: TRBJ2-3
D gene: .
V gene: TRBV6-2/TRBV6-3

CDR3 DNA: TGTGCCAGCAGCCGGGGAGGGACAGCCCTCTACACCTTC
CDR3 protein: CASSRGGTALYTF
clone size: .
J gene: TRBJ1-2
D gene: TRBD1
V gene: TRBV14

CDR3 DNA: TGTGCCAGCAGTTACACACCCGGGACTAGCGGGGGGAAGGGTTATGAGCAGTTCTTC
CDR3 protein: CASSYTPGTSGGKGYEQFF
clone size: few
J gene: TRBJ2-1
D gene: TRBD2
V gene: TRBV6-5

CDR3 DNA: TGCGCCAGCAGCCAAGTAAACTCAGGCGGTAACTATGGCTACACCTTC
CDR3 protein: CASSQVNSGGNYGYTF
clone size: .
J gene: TRBJ1-2
D gene: .
V gene: TRBV4-1

CDR3 DNA: TGTGCCAGCAGCTTAGTTCTTGGACTAGCGGGGTCCACCCAGACCCAGTACTTC
CDR3 protein: CASSLVLGLAGSTQTQYF
clone size: .
J gene: TRBJ2-5
D gene: TRBD2
V gene: TRBV7-2

CDR3 DNA: TGCAGCGTTGAAGGGACAGGGTCTGGTGGCTACACCTTC
CDR3 protein: CSVEGTGSGGYTF
clone size: .
J gene: TRBJ1-2
D gene: TRBD1
V gene: TRBV29-1

CDR3 DNA: TGTGCCAGCAGTTACACCCTCGAGACTAGTCTTTTCTACAATGAGCAGTTCTTC
CDR3 protein: CASSYTLETSLFYNEQFF
clone size: .
J gene: TRBJ2-1
D gene: .
V gene: TRBV6-2/TRBV6-3

CDR3 DNA: TGTGCCAGCATATGGGGGGCGCCCACAGATACGCAGTATTTT
CDR3 protein: CASIWGAPTDTQYF
clone size: .
J gene: TRBJ2-3
D gene: .
V gene: TRBV6-1

CDR3 DNA: TGTGCCAGCAGTTTTAGGGGTCAGGACAATCAGCCCCAGCATTTT
CDR3 protein: CASSFRGQDNQPQHF
clone size: few
J gene: TRBJ1-5
D gene: .
V gene: TRBV12-3/TRBV12-4

CDR3 DNA: TGCAGTGCTAGAGATCCGACAAGAGGGAAAGATACGCAGTATTTT
CDR3 protein: CSARDPTRGKDTQYF
clone size: few
J gene: TRBJ2-3
D gene: .
V gene: TRBV20-1

CDR3 DNA: TGCAGTGCTAGTTCCGGGACTAGCGTCTACGAGCAGTACTTC
CDR3 protein: CSASSGTSVYEQYF
clone size: few
J gene: TRBJ2-7
D gene: TRBD2
V gene: TRBV20-1

CDR3 DNA: TGTGCCAGCAGTGAAGAGGTTTCGGGCATTCAGTACTTC
CDR3 protein: CASSEEVSGIQYF
clone size: few
J gene: TRBJ2-4
D gene: .
V gene: TRBV2

CDR3 DNA: TGCAGCGTTGAAGGGGGCTACAGGGGTCCCTACGAGCAGTACTTC
CDR3 protein: CSVEGGYRGPYEQYF
clone size: many
J gene: TRBJ2-7
D gene: TRBD1
V gene: TRBV29-1

CDR3 DNA: TGTGCCAACAGCGTAGGGGGACTAACCAAAGAGACCCAGTACTTC
CDR3 protein: CANSVGGLTKETQYF
clone size: .
J gene: TRBJ2-5
D gene: .
V gene: TRBV9

CDR3 DNA: TGCAGTGCTAGAGACCGCGGGGGGCGGCATACGCAGTATTTT
CDR3 protein: CSARDRGGRHTQYF
clone size: few
J gene: TRBJ2-3
D gene: TRBD2
V gene: TRBV20-1

CDR3 DNA: TGTGTCAGCAGTTACCTCCAGGGAAACACTGAAGCTTTCTTT
CDR3 protein: CVSSYLQGNTEAFF
clone size: .
J gene: TRBJ1-1
D gene: .
V gene: TRBV6-6

CDR3 DNA: TGTGCCAGCAGTAAATTGGGACAGCCGAACACTGAAGCTTTCTTT
CDR3 protein: CASSKLGQPNTEAFF
clone size: .
J gene: TRBJ1-1
D gene: TRBD1
V gene: TRBV28

CDR3 DNA: TGTGCCCCCGGGCGGAGCCCCTACAATGAGCAGTTCTTC
CDR3 protein: CAPGRSPYNEQFF
clone size: .
J gene: TRBJ2-1
D gene: .
V gene: TRBV7-2

CDR3 DNA: TGTGCCAGCAGCTTAACCCCGGGTTACGAGCAGTACTTC
CDR3 protein: CASSLTPGYEQYF
clone size: few
J gene: TRBJ2-7
D gene: .
V gene: TRBV7-3

CDR3 DNA: TGCGCCAGCAGCTCGACAGCCTCTAATGAAAAACTGTTTTTT
CDR3 protein: CASSSTASNEKLFF
clone size: .
J gene: TRBJ1-4
D gene: .
V gene: TRBV5-1

CDR3 DNA: TGTGCCAGCAGCAAGGACCGAGGGAGGGACGAGCAGTACTTC
CDR3 protein: CASSKDRGRDEQYF
clone size: .
J gene: TRBJ2-7
D gene: .
V gene: TRBV21-1

CDR3 DNA: TGTGCCAGCAGTTCCGACCGAAACGGATGGTACTTC
CDR3 protein: CASSSDRNGWYF
clone size: many
J gene: TRBJ2-7
D gene: .
V gene: TRBV7-9

CDR3 DNA: TGCACCAGCAGCTTGGAGGGACAGTACGCCTACGAGCAGTACTTC
CDR3 protein: CTSSLEGQYAYEQYF
clone size: once
J gene: TRBJ2-7
D gene: .
V gene: TRBV5-1

CDR3 DNA: TGTGCCAGCAGATATACAGGAAGTTACTCTGGGGCCAACGTCCTGACTTTC
CDR3 protein: CASRYTGSYSGANVLTF
clone size: few
J gene: TRBJ2-6
D gene: .
V gene: TRBV7-9

CDR3 DNA: TGCAGTGCTAGAGTTGGCTACCGCTCCTACGAGCAGTACTTC
CDR3 protein: CSARVGYRSYEQYF
clone size: .
J gene: TRBJ2-7
D gene: .
V gene: TRBV20-1

CDR3 DNA: TGTGCCAGTAGTTCCTGGACAGGGTATTCCTACAATGAGCAGTTCTTC
CDR3 protein: CASSSWTGYSYNEQFF
clone size: .
J gene: TRBJ2-1
D gene: TRBD1
V gene: TRBV19

CDR3 DNA: TGTGCCAGCAGCCATGCCGCGGTCCGTGAGGTGCTTCCTAACTCCTACGAGCAGTACTTC
CDR3 protein: CASSHAAVREVLPNSYEQYF
clone size: .
J gene: TRBJ2-7
D gene: .
V gene: TRBV3-1

CDR3 DNA: TGCAGCGTTGTCGTCGGGTCCCCCTACGAGCAGTACTTC
CDR3 protein: CSVVVGSPYEQYF
clone size: many
J gene: TRBJ2-7
D gene: .
V gene: TRBV29-1

CDR3 DNA: TGTGCCAGCAGCTTAGCGGGAACTCCGGTAGCCAAAAACATTCAGTACTTC
CDR3 protein: CASSLAGTPVAKNIQYF
clone size: .
J gene: TRBJ2-4
D gene: .
V gene: TRBV7-9

CDR3 DNA: TGCAGTGCCAGCACCGGAACGAACAGGGCCTTAGGGGGCTACACCTTC
CDR3 protein: CSASTGTNRALGGYTF
clone size: few
J gene: TRBJ1-2
D gene: .
V gene: TRBV20-1

CDR3 DNA: TGTGCCAGCCACCCCCTGGGCGGGAGGTCGAGGTTCGAGCAGTACTTC
CDR3 protein: CASHPLGGRSRFEQYF
clone size: .
J gene: TRBJ2-7
D gene: TRBD2
V gene: TRBV28

CDR3 DNA: TGTGCCAGCAGCCGGGCGAGGGGCGGTATGTACGAGCAGTACTTC
CDR3 protein: CASSRARGGMYEQYF
clone size: .
J gene: TRBJ2-7
D gene: .
V gene: TRBV11-1

CDR3 DNA: TGTGCCAGCAGCCCCCGGGACAGGGGTTTGGATACGCAGTATTTT
CDR3 protein: CASSPRDRGLDTQYF
clone size: many
J gene: TRBJ2-3
D gene: TRBD1
V gene: TRBV5-5

CDR3 DNA: TGTGCCAGCACCGGGACGCAAGACAATGAGCAGTTCTTC
CDR3 protein: CASTGTQDNEQFF
clone size: .
J gene: TRBJ2-1
D gene: .
V gene: TRBV2

CDR3 DNA: TGTGCCAGCAGCAAAGAACCATTGACCTACGAGCAGTACTTC
CDR3 protein: CASSKEPLTYEQYF
clone size: .
J gene: TRBJ2-7
D gene: .
V gene: TRBV21-1

CDR3 DNA: TGTGCCAGCAGTGAACGGGCCCAGGGTTGGGGCAATGAGCAGTTCTTC
CDR3 protein: CASSERAQGWGNEQFF
clone size: .
J gene: TRBJ2-1
D gene: .
V gene: TRBV6-1

CDR3 DNA: TGCAGCGTTGACTACTTATACAATGAGCAGTTCTTC
CDR3 protein: CSVDYLYNEQFF
clone size: many
J gene: TRBJ2-1
D gene: .
V gene: TRBV29-1

CDR3 DNA: TGCGCCAGCAGAACAGGGGGTGGGCACACTGAAGCTTTCTTT
CDR3 protein: CASRTGGGHTEAFF
clone size: .
J gene: TRBJ1-1
D gene: TRBD1
V gene: TRBV28

CDR3 DNA: TGTGCCAGCAGGCCTTTCGGAGCGGGAGGGAGGAATGAGCAGTTCTTC
CDR3 protein: CASRPFGAGGRNEQFF
clone size: .
J gene: TRBJ2-1
D gene: TRBD2
V gene: TRBV7-9

CDR3 DNA: TGTGCCAGCAGCATGACTAGCGGGAGAGGTTACAATGAGCAGTTCTTC
CDR3 protein: CASSMTSGRGYNEQFF
clone size: few
J gene: TRBJ2-1
D gene: TRBD2
V gene: TRBV9

CDR3 DNA: TGTGCCAGCAGCTTAGACCGGTCGGGGGGCTACACCTTC
CDR3 protein: CASSLDRSGGYTF
clone size: .
J gene: TRBJ1-2
D gene: .
V gene: TRBV7-9

CDR3 DNA: TGCAGTGCTAGTATGGGGGACCAATACAATGAGCAGTTCTTC
CDR3 protein: CSASMGDQYNEQFF
clone size: .
J gene: TRBJ2-1
D gene: .
V gene: TRBV20-1

CDR3 DNA: TGCAGTGCTAGAGATTTCTTGGGGCAAAGCGGGAGGGACTACAATGAGCAGTTCTTC
CDR3 protein: CSARDFLGQSGRDYNEQFF
clone size: .
J gene: TRBJ2-1
D gene: TRBD2
V gene: TRBV20-1

CDR3 DNA: TGTGCCAACAGTTTAGCACAGGCTAGCTCCTACAATGAGCAGTTCTTC
CDR3 protein: CANSLAQASSYNEQFF
clone size: .
J gene: TRBJ2-1
D gene: .
V gene: TRBV28

CDR3 DNA: TGTGCCAGCAGTTACCAGGCGGGGGTCGGGGAGACCCAGTACTTC
CDR3 protein: CASSYQAGVGETQYF
clone size: .
J gene: TRBJ2-5
D gene: TRBD2
V gene: TRBV6-5

CDR3 DNA: TGTGCCAGCAGTCCCGGGACAGGGAGGTACACTGAAGCTTTCTTT
CDR3 protein: CASSPGTGRYTEAFF
clone size: many
J gene: TRBJ1-1
D gene: TRBD1
V gene: TRBV12-3/TRBV12-4